The clone carrying this T cell receptor (beta chain) is classed as medium-sized. Germline V gene lookup returns CDR1 MNHNS and CDR2 SASEGT. This CDR3 has 15 residues. Trimming stripped 6 bases from V and 0 bases from J, with 14 bases between. TCRdb reprocessed the PCR reads via MiXCR. The repertoire holds about 31,000 clones, about 21% seen once, with around 21% in the top ten. The sample is drawn from a study of metastatic and nonmetastatic thyroid tumors. Study-level background: Repertoires from blood and tumor or nodule tissue of malignant and benign thyroid patients were compared.

Thyroid surgery was preceded by no treatment in any patient. The sequencing sample was made of blood. The sequence came from a female donor with papillary thyroid cancer or a benign thyroid nodule (not recorded which). Some clones in this sample may be carry-over from other donors' samples. The V call is TRBV6-1, the J call TRBJ1-2, with a weak D call TRBD1 (5 bases). CDR3 DNA sequence: TGTGCCAGCAGCAGGGATGTGGGGGCTAACTATGGCTACACCTTC. Translated, it gives CASSRDVGANYGYTF.